This TCR beta chain was profiled in a study of CD8+ T cells in alopecia areata (dated by TCRdb to 2017 to 2018). Study-level background: The study used high-throughput TCRbeta sequencing to examine T cell clonal expansion in alopecia areata, in both the C3H/HeJ mouse model and human patients. Human TCRbeta sequencing covered scalp tissue and sorted CD4+ and CD8+ peripheral blood T cells from patchy and totalis/universalis alopecia areata patients and healthy controls. Scalp clonality was compared among normal scalp (n=4), patchy alopecia areata scalp (n=8), and alopecia totalis/universalis scalp (n=8). RNA was obtained with the PAXgene miRNA kit for fixed scalp, the miRNeasy kit for PBMCs, and the RNeasy kit for mouse skin. TCRbeta CDR3 regions were amplified by immunoSEQ multiplex PCR using 35 Vbeta forward and 13 Jbeta reverse primers.

The library was prepared using the immunoSEQ multiplex PCR assay. To provide template for TCR sequencing, every sample had RNA extracted and reverse transcribed into cDNA. SuperScript III was used for first-strand cDNA synthesis, primed with a 2:1 mix of oligo-dT and random hexamers. A synthetic immune receptor repertoire was used to measure amplification bias, and any remaining bias was corrected computationally. The authors' analysis ran thus. Raw reads were preprocessed to remove errors, and CDR3 was defined by IMGT conventions from the conserved cysteine to phenylalanine. Clonality was computed by normalizing Shannon entropy by log2 of the number of productive unique TCRs and subtracting the result from 1. Scalp TCRbeta sequences were cross-referenced with sorted blood CD4 and CD8 repertoires so that the CD4 or CD8 identity of scalp clones could be inferred. TCRdb provides this immuneACCESS table in a form limited to in-frame rearrangements. Some clones are lacking; in checked studies, under half of them reflect an unresolved V gene, and why the rest are absent is not known. V and J calls and clone size are copied from that table; D and trimming were computed from the DNA. In this sample the table shows roughly 150,000 clones, around 55% of which occur a single time. The ten largest clones add up to less than 5% of the sample.

Results and caveats for the whole study, not just this receptor: Compared with mice, TCR sequences shared between patients were less clear, possibly partly because of HLA diversity across the patient population. Unlike mouse skin, where gammadelta T cells dominate, normal human skin contains resident alphabeta T cells that get sequenced too, which complicates analysis of the scalp TCR repertoire. Lesional scalp, especially in alopecia totalis/universalis, showed higher clonality and more expanded CD8+ clones than normal scalp, suggesting antigenic drive.

In its sample, this clone was seen once. What this receptor recognizes is not known. No quality values exist for individual bases; no much larger clone is one base distant. PBMCs were isolated by density centrifugation and stained for CD3, CD4 and CD8, and CD4+ and CD8+ T cells were sorted on a FACSAria. Scalp biopsies and blood samples were obtained from unaffected controls. Trimmed from V: 1 base; trimmed from J: 4 bases; junction bases lacking a gene match: 7. The CDR3 has 16 amino acids, counting the end cysteine and phenylalanine. Only the CDR3 portion is preserved as DNA: 48 bases, with reading frame beginning at the first base. In the germline V gene, CDR1 corresponds to SGHTA and CDR2 to FQGTGA.

Here the chain combines TRBV7-3 and TRBJ2-1; 7 bases in the middle match TRBD2. This receptor was identified in a human donor in good health. Sequencing was performed on CD4+ T cells sorted from blood. For the CDR3, the sequence is CASSLNSPSGYNEQFF. The bases are TGTGCCAGCAGCTTAAATAGTCCTAGCGGTTACAATGAGCAGTTCTTC.